This T cell receptor (beta chain) was found in a study of post-analysis software for immune sequencing data. This CDR3 has 14 residues. Germline CDR1 reads SGHTA; CDR2 reads FQGNSA. Tagging with unique molecular identifiers was a feature of the TCR beta cDNA libraries. Via MiXCR, TCRdb re-called the PCR reads, giving one row per CDR3 protein. This table holds around 260,000 distinct CDR3 sequences, just over 35% found once. The study's findings and limits: Controls showed lower frequencies than patients for roughly five TRBV segments, and TRBV5-6, TRBV5-1 and TRBV20-1 were among these. F measure grouped same-batch samples tightly together.

Regarding this clonotype: Its target is unknown. This may stem from a read error, because a much larger clone lies one nucleotide away.

The clonotype originates from a girl aged 5 to 17 with multiple sclerosis. Sequencing was carried out using blood. The V call is TRBV7-2, the J call TRBJ2-3, with no clear D. CDR3 sequence reads: CACSFGQHTDTQYF. In DNA, the CDR3 is TGTGCCTGCAGCTTCGGGCAGCACACAGATACGCAGTATTTT.